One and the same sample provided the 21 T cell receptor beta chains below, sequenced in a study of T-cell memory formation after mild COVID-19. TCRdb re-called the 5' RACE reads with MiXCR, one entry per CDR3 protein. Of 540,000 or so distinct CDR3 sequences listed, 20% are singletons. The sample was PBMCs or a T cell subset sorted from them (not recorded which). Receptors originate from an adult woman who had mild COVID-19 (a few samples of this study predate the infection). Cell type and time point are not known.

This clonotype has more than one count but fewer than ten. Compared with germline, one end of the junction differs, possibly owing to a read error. The CDR3 here is CASNQDRTKAEAFF. The CDR3 bases are TGTGCCAGCAACCAAGACAGGACGAAGGCTGAAGCTTTCTTT. The chain uses TRBV4-2 and TRBJ1-1, with a tentative D call TRBD1 (6 bases). Germline CDR1 LGHNA, CDR2 YNFKEQ. The CDR3 runs 14 residues.

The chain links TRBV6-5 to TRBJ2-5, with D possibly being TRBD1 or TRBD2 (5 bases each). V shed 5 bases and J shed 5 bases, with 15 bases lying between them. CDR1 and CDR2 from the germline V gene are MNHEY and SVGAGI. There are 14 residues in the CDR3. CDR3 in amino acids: CASSPLRGTETQYF. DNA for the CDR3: TGTGCCAGCAGTCCCCTAAGAGGGACGGAGACCCAGTACTTC.

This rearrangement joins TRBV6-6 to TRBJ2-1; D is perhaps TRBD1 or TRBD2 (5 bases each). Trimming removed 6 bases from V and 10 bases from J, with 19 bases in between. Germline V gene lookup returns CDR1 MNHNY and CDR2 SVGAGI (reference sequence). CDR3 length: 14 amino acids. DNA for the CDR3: TGTGCCAGCAGCCAGATAGCGTGGGGGAAAGAGCAGTTCTTC. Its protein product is CASSQIAWGKEQFF.

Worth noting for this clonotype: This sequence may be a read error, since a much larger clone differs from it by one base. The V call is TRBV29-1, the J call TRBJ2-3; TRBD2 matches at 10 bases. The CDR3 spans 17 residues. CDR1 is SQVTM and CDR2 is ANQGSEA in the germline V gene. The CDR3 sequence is CSVEDLPSGRDLDMQYF. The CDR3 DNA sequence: TGCAGCGTTGAAGATCTTCCTAGCGGGAGAGATTTGGATATGCAGTATTTT.

CDR3 sequence: CSARPGQLQETQYF. CDR3 nucleotides: TGCAGTGCTAGACCGGGACAGTTGCAAGAGACCCAGTACTTC. The rearrangement joins TRBV20-1 to TRBJ2-5; TRBD1 agrees at 7 bases. The CDR3 runs to 14 residues. With V trimmed by 2 bases and J by 2 bases, 5 bases remained unmatched. Germline loops: CDR1 DFQATT, CDR2 SNEGSKA (reference sequence).

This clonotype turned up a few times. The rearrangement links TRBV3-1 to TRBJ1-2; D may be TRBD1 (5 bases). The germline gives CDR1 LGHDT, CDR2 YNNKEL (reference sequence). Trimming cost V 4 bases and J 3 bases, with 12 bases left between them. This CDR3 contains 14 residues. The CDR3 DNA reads TGTGCCAGCAGCCTTGGAAAGGGGTACTATGGCTACACCTTC. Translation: CASSLGKGYYGYTF.

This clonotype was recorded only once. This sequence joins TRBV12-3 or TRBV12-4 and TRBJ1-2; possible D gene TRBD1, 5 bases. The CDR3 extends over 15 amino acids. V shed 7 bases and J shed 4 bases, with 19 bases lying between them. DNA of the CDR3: TGTGCCAGCACCGAAGGCGGGAAGGGGACCTATGGCTACACCTTC. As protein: CASTEGGKGTYGYTF.

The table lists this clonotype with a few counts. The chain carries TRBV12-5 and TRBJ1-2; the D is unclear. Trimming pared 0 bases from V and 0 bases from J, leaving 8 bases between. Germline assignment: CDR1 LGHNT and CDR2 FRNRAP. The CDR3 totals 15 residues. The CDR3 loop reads CASGLVENTNYGYTF. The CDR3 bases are TGTGCTAGTGGTTTGGTTGAGAACACTAACTATGGCTACACCTTC.

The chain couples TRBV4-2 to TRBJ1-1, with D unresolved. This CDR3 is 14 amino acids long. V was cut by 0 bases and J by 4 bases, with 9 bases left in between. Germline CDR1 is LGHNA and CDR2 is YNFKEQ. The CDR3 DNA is TGTGCCAGCAGCCAAGACAATCGTCGCACTGAAGCTTTCTTT. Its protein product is CASSQDNRRTEAFF.

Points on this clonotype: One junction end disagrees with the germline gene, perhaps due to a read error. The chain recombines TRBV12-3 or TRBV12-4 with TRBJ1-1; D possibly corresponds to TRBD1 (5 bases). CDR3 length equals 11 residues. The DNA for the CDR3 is TGTGCCAGCAGTCGGGGGACTGAAGCTTTATTT. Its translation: CASSRGTEALF.

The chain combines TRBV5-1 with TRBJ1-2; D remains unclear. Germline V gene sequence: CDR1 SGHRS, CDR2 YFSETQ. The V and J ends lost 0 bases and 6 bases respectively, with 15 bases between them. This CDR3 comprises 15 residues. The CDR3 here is CASSLEAAMGDGYTF. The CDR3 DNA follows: TGCGCCAGCAGCTTGGAAGCGGCCATGGGAGATGGCTACACCTTC. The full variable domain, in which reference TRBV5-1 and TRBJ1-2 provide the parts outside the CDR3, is KAGVTQTPRYLIKTRGQQVTLSCSPISGHRSVSWYQQTPGQGLQFLFEYFSETQRNKGNFPGRFSGRQFSNSRSEMNVSTLELGDSALYLCASSLEAAMGDGYTFGSGTRLTVV.

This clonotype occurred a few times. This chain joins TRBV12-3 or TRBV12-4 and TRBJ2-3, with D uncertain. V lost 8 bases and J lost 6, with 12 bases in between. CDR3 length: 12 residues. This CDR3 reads CASGAPEDTQYF. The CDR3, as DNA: TGTGCCAGCGGCGCCCCCGAGGATACGCAGTATTTT.

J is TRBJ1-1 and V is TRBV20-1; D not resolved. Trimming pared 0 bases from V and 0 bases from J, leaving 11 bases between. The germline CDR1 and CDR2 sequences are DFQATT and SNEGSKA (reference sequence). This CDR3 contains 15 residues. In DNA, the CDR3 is TGCAGTGCTAGAGAGACACGGACGGTGAACACTGAAGCTTTCTTT. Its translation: CSARETRTVNTEAFF.

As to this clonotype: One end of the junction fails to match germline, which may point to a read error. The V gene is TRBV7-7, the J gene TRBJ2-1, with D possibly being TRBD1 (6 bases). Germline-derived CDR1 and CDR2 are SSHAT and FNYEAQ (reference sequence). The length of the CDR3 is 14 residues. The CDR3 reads CASSLGGQDNEQFF. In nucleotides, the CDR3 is TGTGCTAGCAGCTTAGGGGGTCAGGACAATGAGCAGTTCTTC. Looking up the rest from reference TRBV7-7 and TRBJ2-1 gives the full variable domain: GAGVSQSPRYKVTKRGQDVTLRCDPISSHATLYWYQQALGQGPEFLTYFNYEAQPDKSGLPSDRFSAERPEGSISTLTIQRTEQRDSAMYRCASSLGGQDNEQFFGPGTRLTVL.

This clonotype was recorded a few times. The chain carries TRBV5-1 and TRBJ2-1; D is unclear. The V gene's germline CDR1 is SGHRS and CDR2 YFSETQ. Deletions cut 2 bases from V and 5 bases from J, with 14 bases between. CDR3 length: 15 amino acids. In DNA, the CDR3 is TGCGCCAGCAGCTTCTCAGGCCCCTATAACAATGAGCAGTTCTTC. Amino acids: CASSFSGPYNNEQFF.

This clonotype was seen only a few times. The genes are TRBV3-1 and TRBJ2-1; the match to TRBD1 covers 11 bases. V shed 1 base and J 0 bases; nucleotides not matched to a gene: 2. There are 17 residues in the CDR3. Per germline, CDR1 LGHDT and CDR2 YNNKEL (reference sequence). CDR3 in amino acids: CASSQAGQGGSYNEQFF. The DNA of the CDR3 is TGTGCCAGCAGCCAAGCGGGACAGGGGGGCTCCTACAATGAGCAGTTCTTC.

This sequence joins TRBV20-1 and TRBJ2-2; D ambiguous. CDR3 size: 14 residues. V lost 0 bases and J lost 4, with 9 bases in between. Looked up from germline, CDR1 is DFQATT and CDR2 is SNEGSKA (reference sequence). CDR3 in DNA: TGCAGTGCTAGAGATTTTCGTAGCACCGGGGAGCTGTTTTTT. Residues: CSARDFRSTGELFF.

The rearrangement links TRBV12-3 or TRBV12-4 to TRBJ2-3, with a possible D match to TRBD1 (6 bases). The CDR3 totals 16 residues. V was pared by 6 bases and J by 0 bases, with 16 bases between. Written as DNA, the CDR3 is TGTGCCAGCAGAAGGACAGCTGGAGGTAGCACAGATACGCAGTATTTT. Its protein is CASRRTAGGSTDTQYF.

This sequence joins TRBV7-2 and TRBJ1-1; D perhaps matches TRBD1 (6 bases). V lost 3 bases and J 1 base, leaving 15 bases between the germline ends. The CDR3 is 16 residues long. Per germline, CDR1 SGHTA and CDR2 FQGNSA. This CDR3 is CASSFSLDRQNTEAFF. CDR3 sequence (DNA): TGTGCCAGCAGCTTCTCATTGGACAGACAGAACACTGAAGCTTTCTTT.

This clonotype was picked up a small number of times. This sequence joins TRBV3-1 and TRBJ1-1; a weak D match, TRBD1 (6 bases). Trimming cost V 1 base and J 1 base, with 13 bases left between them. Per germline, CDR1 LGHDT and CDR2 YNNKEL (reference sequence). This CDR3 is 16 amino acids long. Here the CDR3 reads CASSQGVRQANTEAFF. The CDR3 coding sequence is TGTGCCAGCAGCCAAGGGGTCCGACAGGCGAACACTGAAGCTTTCTTT.

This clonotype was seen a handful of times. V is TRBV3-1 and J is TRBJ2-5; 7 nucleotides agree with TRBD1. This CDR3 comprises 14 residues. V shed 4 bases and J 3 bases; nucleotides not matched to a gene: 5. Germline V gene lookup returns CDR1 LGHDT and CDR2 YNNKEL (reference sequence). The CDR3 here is CASSPLGTEETQYF. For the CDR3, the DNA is TGTGCCAGCAGCCCCTTAGGGACAGAAGAGACCCAGTACTTC.